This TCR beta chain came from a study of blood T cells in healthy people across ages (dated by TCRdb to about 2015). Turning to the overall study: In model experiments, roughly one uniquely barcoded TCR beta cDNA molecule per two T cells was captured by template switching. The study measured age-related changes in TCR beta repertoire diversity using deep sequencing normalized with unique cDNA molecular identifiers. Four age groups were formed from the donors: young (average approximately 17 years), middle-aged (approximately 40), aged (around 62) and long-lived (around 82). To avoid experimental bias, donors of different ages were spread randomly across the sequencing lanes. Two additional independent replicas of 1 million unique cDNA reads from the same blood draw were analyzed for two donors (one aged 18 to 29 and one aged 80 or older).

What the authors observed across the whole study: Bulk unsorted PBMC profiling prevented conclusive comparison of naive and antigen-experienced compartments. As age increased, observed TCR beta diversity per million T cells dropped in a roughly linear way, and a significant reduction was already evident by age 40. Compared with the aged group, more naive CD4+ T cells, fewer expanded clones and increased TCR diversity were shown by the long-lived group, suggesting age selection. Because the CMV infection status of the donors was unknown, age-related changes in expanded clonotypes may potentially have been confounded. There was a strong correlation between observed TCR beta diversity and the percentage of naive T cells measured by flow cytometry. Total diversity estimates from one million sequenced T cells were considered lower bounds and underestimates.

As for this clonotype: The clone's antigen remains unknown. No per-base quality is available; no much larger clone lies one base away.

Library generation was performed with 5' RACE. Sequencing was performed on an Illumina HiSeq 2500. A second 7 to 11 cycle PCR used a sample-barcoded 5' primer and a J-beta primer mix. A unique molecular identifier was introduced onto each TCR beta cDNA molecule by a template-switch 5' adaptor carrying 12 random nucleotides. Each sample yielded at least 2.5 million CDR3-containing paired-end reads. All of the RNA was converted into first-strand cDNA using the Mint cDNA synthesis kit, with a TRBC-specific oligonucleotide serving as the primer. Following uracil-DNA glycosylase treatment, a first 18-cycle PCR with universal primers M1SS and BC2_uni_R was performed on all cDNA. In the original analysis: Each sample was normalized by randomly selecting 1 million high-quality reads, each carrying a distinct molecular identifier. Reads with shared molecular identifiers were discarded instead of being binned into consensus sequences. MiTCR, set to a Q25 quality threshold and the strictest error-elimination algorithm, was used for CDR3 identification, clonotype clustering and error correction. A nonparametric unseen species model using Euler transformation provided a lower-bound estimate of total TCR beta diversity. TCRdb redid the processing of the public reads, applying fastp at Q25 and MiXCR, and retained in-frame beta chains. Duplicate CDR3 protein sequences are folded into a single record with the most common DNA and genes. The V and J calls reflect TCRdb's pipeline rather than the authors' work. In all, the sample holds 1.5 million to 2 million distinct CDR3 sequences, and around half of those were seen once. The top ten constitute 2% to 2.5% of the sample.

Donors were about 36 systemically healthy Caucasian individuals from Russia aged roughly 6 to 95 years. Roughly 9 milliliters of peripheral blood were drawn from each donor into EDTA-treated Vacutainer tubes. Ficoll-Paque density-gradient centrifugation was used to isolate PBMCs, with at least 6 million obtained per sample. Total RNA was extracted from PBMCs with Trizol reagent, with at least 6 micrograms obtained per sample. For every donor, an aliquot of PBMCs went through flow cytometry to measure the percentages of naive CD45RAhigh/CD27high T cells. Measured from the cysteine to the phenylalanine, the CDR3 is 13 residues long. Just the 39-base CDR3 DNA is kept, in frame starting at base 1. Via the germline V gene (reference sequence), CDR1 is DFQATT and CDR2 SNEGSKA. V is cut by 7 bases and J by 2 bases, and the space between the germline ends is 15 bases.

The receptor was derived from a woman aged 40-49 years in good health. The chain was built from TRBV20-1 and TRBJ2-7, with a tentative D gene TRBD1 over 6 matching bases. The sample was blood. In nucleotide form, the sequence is TGCAGTGGAGGGAGCAGGGGAGCCTACGAGCAGTACTTC. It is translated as CSGGSRGAYEQYF.